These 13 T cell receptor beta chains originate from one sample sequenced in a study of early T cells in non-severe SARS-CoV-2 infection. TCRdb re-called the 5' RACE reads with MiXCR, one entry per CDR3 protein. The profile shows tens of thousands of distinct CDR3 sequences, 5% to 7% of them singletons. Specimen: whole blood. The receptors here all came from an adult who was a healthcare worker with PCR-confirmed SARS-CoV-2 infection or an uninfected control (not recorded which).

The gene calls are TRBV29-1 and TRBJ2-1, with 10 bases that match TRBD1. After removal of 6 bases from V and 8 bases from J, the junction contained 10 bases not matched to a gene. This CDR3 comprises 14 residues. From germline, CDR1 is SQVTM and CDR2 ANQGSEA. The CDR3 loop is CSVPQGGTGDEQFF. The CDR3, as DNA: TGCAGCGTCCCTCAAGGGGGGACAGGGGATGAGCAGTTCTTC.

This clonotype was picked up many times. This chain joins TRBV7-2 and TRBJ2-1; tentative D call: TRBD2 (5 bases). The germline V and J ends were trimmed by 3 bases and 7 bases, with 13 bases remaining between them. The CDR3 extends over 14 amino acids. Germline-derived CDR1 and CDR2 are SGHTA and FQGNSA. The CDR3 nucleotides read TGTGCCAGCAGCTTTAGGTTCGGGGTGAATGAGCAGTTCTTC. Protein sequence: CASSFRFGVNEQFF.

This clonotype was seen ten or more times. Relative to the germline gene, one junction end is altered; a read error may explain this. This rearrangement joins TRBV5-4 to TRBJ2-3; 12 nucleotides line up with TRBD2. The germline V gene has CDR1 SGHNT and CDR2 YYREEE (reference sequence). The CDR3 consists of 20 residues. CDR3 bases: TGTGCCAGCAGTTTGGCATTGAGGACGGGACTAGCGGGTATCCCACATACGCAGTATTTT. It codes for CASSLALRTGLAGIPHTQYF.

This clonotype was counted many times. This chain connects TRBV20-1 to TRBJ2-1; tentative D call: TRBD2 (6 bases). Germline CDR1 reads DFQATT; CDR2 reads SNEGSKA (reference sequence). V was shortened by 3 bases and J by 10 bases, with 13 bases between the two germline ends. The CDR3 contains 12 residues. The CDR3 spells CSASLRGVEQFF. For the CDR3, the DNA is TGCAGTGCTAGTTTGCGGGGCGTCGAGCAGTTCTTC.

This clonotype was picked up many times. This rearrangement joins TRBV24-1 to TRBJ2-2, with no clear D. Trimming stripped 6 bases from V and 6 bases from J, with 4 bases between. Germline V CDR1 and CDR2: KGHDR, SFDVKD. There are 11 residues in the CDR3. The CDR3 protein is CATSLAGELFF. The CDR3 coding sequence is TGTGCCACCAGTCTCGCCGGGGAGCTGTTTTTT.

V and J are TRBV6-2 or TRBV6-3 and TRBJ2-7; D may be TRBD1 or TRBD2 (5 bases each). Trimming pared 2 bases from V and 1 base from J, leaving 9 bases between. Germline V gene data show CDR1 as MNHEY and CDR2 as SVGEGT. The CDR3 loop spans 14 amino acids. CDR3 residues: CASSYKGESYEQYF. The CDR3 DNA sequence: TGTGCCAGCAGTTACAAAGGGGAGTCCTACGAGCAGTACTTC.

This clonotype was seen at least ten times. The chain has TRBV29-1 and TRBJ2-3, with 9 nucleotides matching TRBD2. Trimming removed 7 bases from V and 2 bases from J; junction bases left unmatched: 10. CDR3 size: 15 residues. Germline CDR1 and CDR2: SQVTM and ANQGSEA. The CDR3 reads CSGRNSGSSTDTQYF. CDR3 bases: TGCAGCGGAAGAAATAGCGGGAGCTCCACAGATACGCAGTATTTT.

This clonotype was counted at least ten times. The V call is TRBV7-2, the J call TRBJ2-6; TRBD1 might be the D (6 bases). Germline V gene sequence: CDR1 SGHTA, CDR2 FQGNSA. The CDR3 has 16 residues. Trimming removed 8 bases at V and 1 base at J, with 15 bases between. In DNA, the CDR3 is TGTGCCAGCGACATGGACAGACCATCTGGGGCCAACGTCCTGACTTTC. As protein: CASDMDRPSGANVLTF.

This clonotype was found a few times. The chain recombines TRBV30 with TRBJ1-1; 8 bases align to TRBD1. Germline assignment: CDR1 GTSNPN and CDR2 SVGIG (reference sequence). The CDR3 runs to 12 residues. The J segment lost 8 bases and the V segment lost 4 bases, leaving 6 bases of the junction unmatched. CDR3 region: CAWKTGGSEAFF. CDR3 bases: TGTGCCTGGAAAACAGGGGGATCCGAAGCTTTCTTT.

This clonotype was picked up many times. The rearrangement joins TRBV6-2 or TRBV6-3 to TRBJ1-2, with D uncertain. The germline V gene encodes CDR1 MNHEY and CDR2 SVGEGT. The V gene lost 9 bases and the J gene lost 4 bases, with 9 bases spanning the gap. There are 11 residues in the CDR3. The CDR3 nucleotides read TGTGCCAGTTCAGAGGGCTATGGCTACACCTTC. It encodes CASSEGYGYTF.

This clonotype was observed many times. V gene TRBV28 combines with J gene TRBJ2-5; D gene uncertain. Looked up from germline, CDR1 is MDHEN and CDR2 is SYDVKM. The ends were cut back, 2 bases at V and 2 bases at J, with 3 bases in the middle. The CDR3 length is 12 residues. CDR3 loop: CASSLRQETQYF. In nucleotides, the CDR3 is TGTGCCAGCAGTTTACGGCAAGAGACCCAGTACTTC.

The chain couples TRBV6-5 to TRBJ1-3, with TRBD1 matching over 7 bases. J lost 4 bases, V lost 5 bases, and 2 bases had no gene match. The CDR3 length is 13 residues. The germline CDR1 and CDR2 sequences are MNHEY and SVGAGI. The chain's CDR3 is CASSRTGGNTIYF. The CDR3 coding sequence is TGTGCCAGCAGTCGGACAGGAGGAAACACCATATATTTT.

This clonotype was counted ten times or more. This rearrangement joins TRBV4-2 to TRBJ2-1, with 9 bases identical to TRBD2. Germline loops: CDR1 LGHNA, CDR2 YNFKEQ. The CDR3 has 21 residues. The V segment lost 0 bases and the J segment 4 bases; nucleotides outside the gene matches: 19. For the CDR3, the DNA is TGTGCCAGCAGCCAAGATCTGGCCGCGGGACTAGCAACGTGGGAATACAATGAGCAGTTCTTC. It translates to CASSQDLAAGLATWEYNEQFF.